These T cell receptor beta chains were read from a single sample in a study of OX40 agonist ivuxolimab in advanced cancers. Clones were read by immunoSEQ multiplex PCR, and TCRdb kept only the in-frame ones, dropping some. In the table there are roughly 48,000 clones, 84% of which are singletons. The source was CD4+ or CD8+ T cells sorted from blood, collected in a trial of the OX40 agonist ivuxolimab. Every receptor here comes from an adult with an advanced solid tumor such as melanoma, head and neck, liver or kidney cancer. Both conserved end residues are part of each CDR3. D genes are given only for firm matches. Expanded clones get a size class; other rows say once, few or many, or leave the size out.

V: TRBV18
D: .
size: .
J: TRBJ1-2
CDR3: CASSEIDGGGYTF
DNA: TGTGCCAGCTCAGAGATCGATGGAGGTGGCTACACCTTC

V: TRBV30
D: .
size: .
J: TRBJ2-3
CDR3: CAWSATSPGTQYF
DNA: TGTGCCTGGAGTGCCACTTCCCCCGGGACGCAGTATTTT

V: TRBV9
D: .
size: .
J: TRBJ1-6
CDR3: CASSVGGVVNSPLHF
DNA: TGTGCCAGCAGCGTTGGAGGGGTAGTCAATTCACCCCTCCACTTT

V: TRBV5-3
D: .
size: once
J: TRBJ2-2
CDR3: CARSLDRRQQTLNTGELFF
DNA: TGTGCCAGAAGCTTGGATCGGCGGCAGCAAACCTTGAACACCGGGGAGCTGTTTTTT

V: TRBV10-3
D: .
size: once
J: TRBJ2-7
CDR3: CATSGGYEQYF
DNA: TGTGCCACCAGCGGAGGGTACGAGCAGTACTTC

V: TRBV11-2
D: .
size: .
J: TRBJ2-2
CDR3: CASSLEVGELFF
DNA: TGTGCCAGCAGCTTAGAGGTCGGGGAGCTGTTTTTT

V: TRBV23-1
D: .
size: .
J: TRBJ2-4
CDR3: CASSPTDREGWKNIQYF
DNA: TGCGCCAGCAGTCCAACTGACAGGGAGGGGTGGAAAAACATTCAGTACTTC

V: TRBV4-3
D: TRBD2
size: .
J: TRBJ2-5
CDR3: CASSQEWRGNQETQYF
DNA: TGCGCCAGCAGCCAAGAATGGCGGGGGAACCAAGAGACCCAGTACTTC

V: TRBV18
D: TRBD1
size: .
J: TRBJ2-3
CDR3: CASSPGTGWTDTQYF
DNA: TGTGCCAGCTCTCCCGGGACAGGGTGGACAGATACGCAGTATTTT

V: TRBV30
D: TRBD1
size: .
J: TRBJ1-6
CDR3: CAWSVDRVNSPLHF
DNA: TGTGCCTGGAGTGTGGACAGGGTCAATTCACCCCTCCACTTT

V: TRBV27
D: TRBD1
size: .
J: TRBJ2-7
CDR3: CASGQRDRRTYEQYF
DNA: TGTGCCAGCGGCCAAAGGGACAGGAGAACCTACGAGCAGTACTTC

V: TRBV27
D: .
size: .
J: TRBJ2-1
CDR3: CASSFGFLANNEQFF
DNA: TGTGCCAGCAGTTTTGGTTTCCTAGCGAACAATGAGCAGTTCTTC

V: TRBV14
D: .
size: .
J: TRBJ2-7
CDR3: CASSQSHYEQYF
DNA: TGTGCCAGCAGCCAAAGCCACTACGAGCAGTACTTC

V: TRBV2
D: .
size: .
J: TRBJ2-1
CDR3: CASSKTPRRDEQFF
DNA: TGTGCCAGCAGTAAAACACCCAGGCGGGATGAGCAGTTCTTC

V: TRBV19
D: .
size: .
J: TRBJ1-5
CDR3: CASSMDSYQPQHF
DNA: TGTGCCAGTAGTATGGACAGCTATCAGCCCCAGCATTTT

V: TRBV11-2
D: .
size: .
J: TRBJ2-5
CDR3: CASSLESALPQETQYF
DNA: TGTGCCAGCAGCTTAGAATCGGCCTTACCCCAAGAGACCCAGTACTTC

V: TRBV6-6
D: .
size: .
J: TRBJ2-5
CDR3: CASSYALRTKETQYF
DNA: TGTGCCAGCAGTTACGCTCTTCGGACAAAAGAGACCCAGTACTTC

V: TRBV27
D: TRBD2
size: .
J: TRBJ2-1
CDR3: CASSLSSLTSGGLNEQFF
DNA: TGTGCCAGCAGTTTATCCTCCCTCACTAGCGGGGGTCTCAATGAGCAGTTCTTC

V: TRBV21-1
D: .
size: .
J: TRBJ2-3
CDR3: CASSKVRLTDCTDTQYF
DNA: TGTGCCAGCAGCAAAGTGCGACTTACCGATTGCACAGATACGCAGTATTTT

V: TRBV5-1
D: .
size: .
J: TRBJ2-3
CDR3: CASSLDFTDTQYF
DNA: TGCGCCAGCAGCTTGGACTTCACAGATACGCAGTATTTT

V: TRBV7-9
D: TRBD1
size: .
J: TRBJ2-7
CDR3: CASSLSGTGTYEQYF
DNA: TGTGCCAGCAGCCTGAGCGGGACAGGGACCTACGAGCAGTACTTC

V: TRBV10-3
D: .
size: .
J: TRBJ2-1
CDR3: CAIMPEFFKGGYYNEQFF
DNA: TGTGCCATCATGCCTGAATTCTTTAAGGGGGGCTACTACAATGAGCAGTTCTTC

V: TRBV4-3
D: .
size: .
J: TRBJ2-5
CDR3: CASSQDLPGSAQETQYF
DNA: TGCGCCAGCAGCCAAGATCTTCCCGGGAGCGCTCAAGAGACCCAGTACTTC

V: TRBV18
D: .
size: few
J: TRBJ1-1
CDR3: CASSPPGAVEAFF
DNA: TGTGCCAGCTCACCCCCCGGCGCGGTTGAAGCTTTCTTT

V: TRBV10-3
D: .
size: .
J: TRBJ1-6
CDR3: CAISGAGSPLHF
DNA: TGTGCCATCAGTGGCGCAGGATCACCCCTCCACTTT

V: TRBV7-2
D: .
size: .
J: TRBJ1-6
CDR3: CASSARRGSSPLHF
DNA: TGTGCCAGCAGCGCCCGACGGGGCAGTTCACCCCTCCACTTT

V: TRBV19
D: .
size: few
J: TRBJ2-2
CDR3: CASSISVPGLMFF
DNA: TGTGCCAGTAGTATATCAGTTCCGGGGTTGATGTTTTTT

V: TRBV19
D: .
size: few
J: TRBJ1-6
CDR3: CASSITGSSYNSPLHF
DNA: TGTGCCAGTAGTATTACGGGGAGCTCCTATAATTCACCCCTCCACTTT

V: TRBV19
D: .
size: .
J: TRBJ2-3
CDR3: CASSPHRDIPTQYF
DNA: TGTGCCAGTAGTCCCCATAGAGACATCCCCACGCAGTATTTT

V: TRBV7-2
D: .
size: few
J: TRBJ2-3
CDR3: CASSLRTDTQYF
DNA: TGTGCCAGCAGCTTACGGACAGATACGCAGTATTTT

V: TRBV30
D: .
size: medium-sized
J: TRBJ1-2
CDR3: CAWSTRAYGYTF
DNA: TGTGCCTGGAGTACCCGGGCCTATGGCTACACCTTC

V: TRBV5-5
D: .
size: .
J: TRBJ2-7
CDR3: CASSFRAGALDEQYF
DNA: TGTGCCAGCAGCTTCAGGGCAGGGGCACTCGACGAGCAGTACTTC

V: TRBV6-5
D: TRBD1
size: .
J: TRBJ2-7
CDR3: CASSPDRVSYEQYF
DNA: TGTGCCAGCAGCCCAGACAGGGTCTCCTACGAGCAGTACTTC

V: TRBV7-7
D: TRBD1
size: .
J: TRBJ2-7
CDR3: CASSRDRATYEQYF
DNA: TGTGCTAGCAGTCGGGACAGGGCGACCTACGAGCAGTACTTC

V: TRBV19
D: .
size: .
J: TRBJ2-2
CDR3: CASSSDWYTGELFF
DNA: TGTGCCAGTAGCTCGGACTGGTACACCGGGGAGCTGTTTTTT

V: TRBV25-1
D: .
size: .
J: TRBJ1-1
CDR3: CASSVYWEAFF
DNA: TGTGCCAGCAGTGTCTACTGGGAAGCTTTCTTT

V: TRBV5-1
D: TRBD1
size: once
J: TRBJ2-7
CDR3: CASSLEGQLPYEQYF
DNA: TGCGCCAGCAGCTTGGAGGGACAGCTCCCCTACGAGCAGTACTTC

V: TRBV6-5
D: .
size: .
J: TRBJ1-1
CDR3: CASTRGDTEAFF
DNA: TGTGCCAGCACCCGGGGGGACACTGAAGCTTTCTTT

V: TRBV19
D: .
size: .
J: TRBJ1-4
CDR3: CASSTPKGSNEKLFF
DNA: TGTGCCAGTAGTACCCCCAAAGGGAGTAATGAAAAACTGTTTTTT

V: TRBV19
D: .
size: .
J: TRBJ1-1
CDR3: CASSIDGVNTEAFF
DNA: TGTGCCAGTAGTATCGACGGGGTGAACACTGAAGCTTTCTTT

V: TRBV29-1
D: .
size: few
J: TRBJ2-7
CDR3: CSVEDPASHSYEQYF
DNA: TGCAGCGTTGAAGATCCAGCCAGTCACTCCTACGAGCAGTACTTC

V: TRBV5-4
D: TRBD2
size: .
J: TRBJ2-7
CDR3: CASSLVAGSFGYEQYF
DNA: TGTGCCAGCAGCTTGGTAGCGGGATCCTTTGGGTACGAGCAGTACTTC

V: TRBV11-1
D: TRBD1
size: .
J: TRBJ2-6
CDR3: CASSPYGQGAPGANVLTF
DNA: TGTGCCAGCAGCCCCTACGGACAGGGGGCCCCTGGGGCCAACGTCCTGACTTTC

V: TRBV29-1
D: .
size: .
J: TRBJ2-2
CDR3: CSAHPGFHGELFF
DNA: TGCAGCGCCCATCCGGGGTTCCACGGGGAGCTGTTTTTT

V: TRBV28
D: TRBD1
size: .
J: TRBJ2-5
CDR3: CASSTHRGETQYF
DNA: TGTGCCAGCAGTACTCACAGGGGAGAGACCCAGTACTTC

V: TRBV7-8
D: TRBD1
size: .
J: TRBJ1-5
CDR3: CASSLSGTDNQPQHF
DNA: TGTGCCAGCAGCTTATCTGGGACAGACAATCAGCCCCAGCATTTT

V: TRBV27
D: TRBD2
size: .
J: TRBJ2-1
CDR3: CASRLAGNDNEQFF
DNA: TGTGCCAGCAGACTAGCGGGGAACGACAATGAGCAGTTCTTC

V: TRBV28
D: TRBD1
size: .
J: TRBJ1-4
CDR3: CASRRDRGLANEKLFF
DNA: TGTGCCAGCAGACGGGACAGGGGGCTGGCTAATGAAAAACTGTTTTTT

V: TRBV5-1
D: .
size: .
J: TRBJ2-3
CDR3: CASSLQAATSTDTQYF
DNA: TGCGCCAGCAGCTTGCAAGCGGCCACTAGCACAGATACGCAGTATTTT

V: TRBV19
D: TRBD1
size: .
J: TRBJ2-5
CDR3: CASTRQGQETQYF
DNA: TGTGCCAGCACCCGACAGGGGCAGGAGACCCAGTACTTC

V: TRBV7-2
D: .
size: .
J: TRBJ2-3
CDR3: CASSPQTGDTQYF
DNA: TGTGCCAGCAGCCCCCAGACCGGAGATACGCAGTATTTT

V: TRBV2
D: .
size: .
J: TRBJ2-5
CDR3: CASRGEEVQYF
DNA: TGTGCCAGCAGGGGGGAAGAGGTCCAGTACTTC

V: TRBV5-1
D: .
size: .
J: TRBJ2-5
CDR3: CASRPGRPRQETQYF
DNA: TGCGCCAGCAGGCCGGGCCGCCCAAGGCAAGAGACCCAGTACTTC

V: TRBV5-1
D: .
size: .
J: TRBJ1-2
CDR3: CASSLGIQGPYGYTF
DNA: TGCGCCAGCAGCTTGGGTATCCAGGGACCCTATGGCTACACCTTC

V: TRBV6-6
D: .
size: medium-sized
J: TRBJ2-7
CDR3: CASSYSGISIYF
DNA: TGTGCCAGCAGTTACTCCGGGATCAGCATCTACTTC